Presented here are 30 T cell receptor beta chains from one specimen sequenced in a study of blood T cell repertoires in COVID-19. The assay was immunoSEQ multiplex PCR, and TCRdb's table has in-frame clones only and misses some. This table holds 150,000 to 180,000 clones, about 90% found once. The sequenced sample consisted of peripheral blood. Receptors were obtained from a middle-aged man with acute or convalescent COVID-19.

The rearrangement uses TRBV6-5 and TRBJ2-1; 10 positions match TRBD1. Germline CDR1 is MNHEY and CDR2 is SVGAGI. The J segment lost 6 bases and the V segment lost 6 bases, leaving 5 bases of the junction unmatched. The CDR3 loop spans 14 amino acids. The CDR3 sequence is CASRAGTGANEQFF. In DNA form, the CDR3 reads TGTGCCAGCAGAGCCGGGACAGGGGCCAATGAGCAGTTCTTC.

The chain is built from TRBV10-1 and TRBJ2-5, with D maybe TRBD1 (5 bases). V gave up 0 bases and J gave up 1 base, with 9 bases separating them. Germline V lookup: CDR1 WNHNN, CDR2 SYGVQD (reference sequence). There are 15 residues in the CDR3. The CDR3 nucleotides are TGCGCCAGCAGTGAGTCGATCGACAGCCAAGAGACCCAGTACTTC. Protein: CASSESIDSQETQYF.

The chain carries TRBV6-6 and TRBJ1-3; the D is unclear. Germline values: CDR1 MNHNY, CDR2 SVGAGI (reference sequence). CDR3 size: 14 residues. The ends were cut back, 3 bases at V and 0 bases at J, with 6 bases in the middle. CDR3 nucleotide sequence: TGTGCCAGCAGTTATACAGCCTCTGGAAACACCATATATTTT. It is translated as CASSYTASGNTIYF.

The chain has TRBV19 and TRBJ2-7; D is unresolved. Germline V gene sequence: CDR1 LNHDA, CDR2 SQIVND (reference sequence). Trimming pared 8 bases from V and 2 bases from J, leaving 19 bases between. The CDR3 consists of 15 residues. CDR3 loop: CASQEAAFPAYEQYF. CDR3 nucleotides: TGTGCCAGTCAGGAAGCCGCGTTCCCGGCCTACGAGCAGTACTTC.

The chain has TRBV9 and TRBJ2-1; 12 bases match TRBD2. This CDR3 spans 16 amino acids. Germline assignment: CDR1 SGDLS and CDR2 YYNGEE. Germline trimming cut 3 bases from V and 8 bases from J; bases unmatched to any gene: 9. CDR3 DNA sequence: TGTGCCAGCAGCGCAACCGGGACTAGCGGGTTGCATGAGCAGTTCTTC. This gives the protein CASSATGTSGLHEQFF.

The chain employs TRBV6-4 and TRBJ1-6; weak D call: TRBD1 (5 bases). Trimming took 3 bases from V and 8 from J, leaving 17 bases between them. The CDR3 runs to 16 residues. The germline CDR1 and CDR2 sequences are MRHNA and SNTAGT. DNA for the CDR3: TGTGCCAGCAGTGAACAGGTCCCCGAGCGACATTCACCCCTCCACTTT. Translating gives CASSEQVPERHSPLHF.

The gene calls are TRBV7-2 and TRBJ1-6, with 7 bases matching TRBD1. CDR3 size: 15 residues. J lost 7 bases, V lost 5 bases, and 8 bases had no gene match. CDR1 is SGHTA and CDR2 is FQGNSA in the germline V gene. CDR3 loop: CASSHRDSPNSPLHF. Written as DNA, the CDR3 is TGTGCCAGCAGCCATCGGGACAGTCCAAATTCACCCCTCCACTTT.

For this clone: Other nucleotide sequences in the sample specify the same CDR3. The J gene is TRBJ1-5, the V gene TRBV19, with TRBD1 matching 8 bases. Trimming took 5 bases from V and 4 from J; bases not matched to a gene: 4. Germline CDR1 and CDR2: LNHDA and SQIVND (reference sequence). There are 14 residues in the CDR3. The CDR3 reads CASSQTGGNQPQHF. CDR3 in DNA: TGTGCCAGTAGTCAAACAGGGGGGAATCAGCCCCAGCATTTT. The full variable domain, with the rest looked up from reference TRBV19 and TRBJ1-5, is DGGITQSPKYLFRKEGQNVTLSCEQNLNHDAMYWYRQDPGQGLRLIYYSQIVNDFQKGDIAEGYSVSREKKESFPLTVTSAQKNPTAFYLCASSQTGGNQPQHFGDGTRLSIL.

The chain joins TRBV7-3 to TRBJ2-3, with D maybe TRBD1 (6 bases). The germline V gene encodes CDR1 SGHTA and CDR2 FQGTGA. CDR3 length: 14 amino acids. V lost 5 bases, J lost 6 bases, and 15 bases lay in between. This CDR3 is CASSRQEDGDTQYF. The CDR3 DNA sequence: TGTGCCAGCAGCAGACAGGAAGACGGGGATACGCAGTATTTT.

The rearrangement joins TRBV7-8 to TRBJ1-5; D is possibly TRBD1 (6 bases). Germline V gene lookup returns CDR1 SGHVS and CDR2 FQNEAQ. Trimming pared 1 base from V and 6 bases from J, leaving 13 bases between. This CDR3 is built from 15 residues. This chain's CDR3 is CASSLDPGGRQPQHF. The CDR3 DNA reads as TGTGCCAGCAGCTTAGATCCGGGGGGGCGTCAGCCCCAGCATTTT.

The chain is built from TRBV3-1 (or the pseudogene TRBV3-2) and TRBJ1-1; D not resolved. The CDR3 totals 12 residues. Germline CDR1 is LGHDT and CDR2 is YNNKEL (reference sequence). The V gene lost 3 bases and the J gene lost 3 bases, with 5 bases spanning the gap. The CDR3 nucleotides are TGTGCCAGCAGCCAGGGCTACACTGAAGCTTTCTTT. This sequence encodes CASSQGYTEAFF.

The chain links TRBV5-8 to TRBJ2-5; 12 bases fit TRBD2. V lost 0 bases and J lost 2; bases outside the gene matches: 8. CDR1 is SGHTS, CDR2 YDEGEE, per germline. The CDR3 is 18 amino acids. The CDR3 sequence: CASSLAVLAGGIQETQYF. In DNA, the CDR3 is TGTGCCAGCAGCTTGGCTGTCCTAGCGGGGGGGATACAAGAGACCCAGTACTTC.

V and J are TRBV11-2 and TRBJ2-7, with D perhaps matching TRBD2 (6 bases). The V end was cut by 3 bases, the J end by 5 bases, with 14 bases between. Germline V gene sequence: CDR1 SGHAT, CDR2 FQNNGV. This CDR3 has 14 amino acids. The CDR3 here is CASSLGGTKNEQYV. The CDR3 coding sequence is TGTGCCAGCAGCTTGGGGGGTACCAAAAACGAGCAGTACGTC.

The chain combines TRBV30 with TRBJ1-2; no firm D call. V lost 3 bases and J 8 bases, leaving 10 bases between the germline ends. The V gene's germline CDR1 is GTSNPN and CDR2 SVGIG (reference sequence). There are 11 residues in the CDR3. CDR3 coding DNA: TGTGCCTGGAGCGGGTCTCGGGGCTACACCTTC. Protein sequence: CAWSGSRGYTF.

CDR3 coding DNA: TGTGCCAGCAGCTTACGCGCCGGCAGGGGCAATGAGCAGTTCTTC. Residues: CASSLRAGRGNEQFF. This rearrangement joins TRBV7-3 to TRBJ2-1, with a weak D call TRBD1 (6 bases). V was shortened by 2 bases and J by 6 bases, with 14 bases between the two germline ends. Germline loops: CDR1 SGHTA, CDR2 FQGTGA. This CDR3 has 15 amino acids. Variable domain in full (rest from reference TRBV7-3 and TRBJ2-1): GAGVSQTPSNKVTEKGKYVELRCDPISGHTALYWYRQSLGQGPEFLIYFQGTGAADDSGLPNDRFFAVRPEGSVSTLKIQRTERGDSAVYLCASSLRAGRGNEQFFGPGTRLTVL.

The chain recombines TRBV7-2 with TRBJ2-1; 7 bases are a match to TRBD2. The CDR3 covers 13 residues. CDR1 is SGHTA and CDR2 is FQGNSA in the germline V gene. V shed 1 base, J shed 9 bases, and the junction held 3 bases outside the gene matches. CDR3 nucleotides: TGTGCCAGCAGCTTAGAGACTAGCAGTGAGCAGTTCTTC. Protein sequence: CASSLETSSEQFF.

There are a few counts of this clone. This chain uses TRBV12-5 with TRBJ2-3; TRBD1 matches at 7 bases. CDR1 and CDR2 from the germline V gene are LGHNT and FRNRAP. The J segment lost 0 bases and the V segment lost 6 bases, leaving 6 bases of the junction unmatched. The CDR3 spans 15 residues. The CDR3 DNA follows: TGTGCTAGTGGACCGACAGGGCTAAGCACAGATACGCAGTATTTT. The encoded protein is CASGPTGLSTDTQYF.

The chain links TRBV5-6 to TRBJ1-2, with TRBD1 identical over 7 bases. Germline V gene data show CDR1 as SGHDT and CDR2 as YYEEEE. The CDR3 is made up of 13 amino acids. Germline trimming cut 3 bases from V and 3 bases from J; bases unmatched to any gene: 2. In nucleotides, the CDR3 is TGTGCCAGCAGCTCAGGGGGACACTATGGCTACACCTTC. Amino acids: CASSSGGHYGYTF.

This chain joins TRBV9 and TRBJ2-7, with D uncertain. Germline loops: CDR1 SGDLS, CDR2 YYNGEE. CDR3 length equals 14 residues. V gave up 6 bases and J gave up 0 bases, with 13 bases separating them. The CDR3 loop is CASTPTGNSYEQYF. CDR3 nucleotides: TGTGCCAGCACCCCAACGGGTAACTCCTACGAGCAGTACTTC.

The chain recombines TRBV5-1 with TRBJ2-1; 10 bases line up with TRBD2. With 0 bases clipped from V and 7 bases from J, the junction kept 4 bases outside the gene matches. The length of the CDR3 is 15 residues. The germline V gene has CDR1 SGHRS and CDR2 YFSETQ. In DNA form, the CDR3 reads TGCGCCAGCAGCTTGGAACTAGCGGGAAATAATGAGCAGTTCTTC. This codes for CASSLELAGNNEQFF.

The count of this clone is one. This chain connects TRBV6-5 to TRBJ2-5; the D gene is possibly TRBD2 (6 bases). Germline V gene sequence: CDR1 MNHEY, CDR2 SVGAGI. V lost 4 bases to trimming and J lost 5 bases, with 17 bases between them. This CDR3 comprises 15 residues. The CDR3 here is CASSSSGLHLETQYF. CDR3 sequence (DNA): TGTGCCAGCAGTTCCTCGGGACTCCACTTGGAGACCCAGTACTTC.

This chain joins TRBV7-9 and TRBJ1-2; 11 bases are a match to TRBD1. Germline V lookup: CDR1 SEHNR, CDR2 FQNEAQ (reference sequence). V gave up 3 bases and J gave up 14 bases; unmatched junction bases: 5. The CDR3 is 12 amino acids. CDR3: CASSFRDRGATF. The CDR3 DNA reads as TGTGCCAGCAGCTTCCGGGACAGGGGGGCTACCTTC.

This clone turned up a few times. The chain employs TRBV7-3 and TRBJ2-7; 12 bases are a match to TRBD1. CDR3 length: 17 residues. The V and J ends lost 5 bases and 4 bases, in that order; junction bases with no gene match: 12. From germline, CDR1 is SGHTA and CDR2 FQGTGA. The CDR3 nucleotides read TGTGCCAGCAGCCGGTCCGGGACAGGGGGCGAGAGGTACGAGCAGTACTTC. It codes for CASSRSGTGGERYEQYF.

This chain's CDR3 is CASSRDRALSGNTIYF. In DNA, the CDR3 is TGTGCCAGCAGCCGGGACAGAGCTTTGAGTGGAAACACCATATATTTT. This chain links TRBV13 with TRBJ1-3, with 7 bases that match TRBD1. Germline CDR1 reads PRHDT; CDR2 reads FYEKMQ (reference sequence). This CDR3 is 16 amino acids long. V trimming: 5 bases; J trimming: 3 bases; junction bases outside the gene matches: 10.

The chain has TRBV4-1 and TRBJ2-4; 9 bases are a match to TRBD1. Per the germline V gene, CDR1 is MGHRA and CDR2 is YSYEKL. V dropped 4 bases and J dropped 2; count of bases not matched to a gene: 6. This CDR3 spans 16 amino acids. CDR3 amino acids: CASSPPGTGTKNIQYF. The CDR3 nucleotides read TGCGCCAGCAGCCCCCCAGGGACAGGGACCAAAAACATTCAGTACTTC.

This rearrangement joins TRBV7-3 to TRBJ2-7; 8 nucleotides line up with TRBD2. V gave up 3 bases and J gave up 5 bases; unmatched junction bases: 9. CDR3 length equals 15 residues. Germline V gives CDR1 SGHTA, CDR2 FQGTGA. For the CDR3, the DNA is TGTGCCAGCAGCTTGACTAGCGCAGGGACCAACGAGCAGTACTTC. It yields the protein CASSLTSAGTNEQYF.

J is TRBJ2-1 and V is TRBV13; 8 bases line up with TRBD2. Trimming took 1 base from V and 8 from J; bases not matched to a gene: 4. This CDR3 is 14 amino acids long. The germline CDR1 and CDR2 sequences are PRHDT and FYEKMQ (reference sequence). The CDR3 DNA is TGTGCCAGCAGCTTAGCGGGGGGGCTCCATGAGCAGTTCTTC. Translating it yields CASSLAGGLHEQFF.

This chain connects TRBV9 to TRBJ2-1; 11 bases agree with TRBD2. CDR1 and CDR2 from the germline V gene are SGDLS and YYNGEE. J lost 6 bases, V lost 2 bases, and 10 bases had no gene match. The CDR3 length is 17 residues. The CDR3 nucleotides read TGTGCCAGCAGCGTGCTCGAAACTAGCGGGAGAGGCAATGAGCAGTTCTTC. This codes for CASSVLETSGRGNEQFF.

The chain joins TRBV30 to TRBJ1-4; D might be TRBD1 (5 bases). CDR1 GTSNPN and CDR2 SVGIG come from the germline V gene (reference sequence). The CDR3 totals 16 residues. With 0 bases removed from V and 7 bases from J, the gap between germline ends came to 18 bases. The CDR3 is CAWSVQLGGVREKLFF. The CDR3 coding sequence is TGTGCCTGGAGTGTACAATTGGGAGGGGTGCGTGAAAAACTGTTTTTT.

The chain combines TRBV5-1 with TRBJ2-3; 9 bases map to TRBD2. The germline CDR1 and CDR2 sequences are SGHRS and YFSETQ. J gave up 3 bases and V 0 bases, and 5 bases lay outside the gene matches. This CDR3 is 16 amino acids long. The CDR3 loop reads CASSLEGSGSTDTQYF. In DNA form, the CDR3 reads TGCGCCAGCAGCTTGGAGGGTAGCGGGAGTACAGATACGCAGTATTTT.